The sequence of this TCR beta chain was determined in a study of identical twins. TCRdb re-called the 5' RACE reads with MiXCR, one entry per CDR3 protein. Of nearly 900,000 distinct CDR3 sequences in the sample, 9% to 15% were seen once. Many counts were recorded for this clonotype. This sample was shared with a second study, whose subject was yellow fever vaccine responses in identical twins.

Sample: PBMCs. This sequence was found in a woman aged 18-29 years in good health.

The CDR3 DNA is TGTGCCACCAGTGACCCGAGAGCCAACACTGAAGCTTTCTTT. This sequence encodes CATSDPRANTEAFF. The chain combines TRBV24-1 with TRBJ1-1; D gene ambiguous. CDR3 length: 14 residues. Germline-derived CDR1 and CDR2 are KGHDR and SFDVKD. Trimming shortened V by 4 bases and J by 2 bases, and 10 bases separated the two germline ends.